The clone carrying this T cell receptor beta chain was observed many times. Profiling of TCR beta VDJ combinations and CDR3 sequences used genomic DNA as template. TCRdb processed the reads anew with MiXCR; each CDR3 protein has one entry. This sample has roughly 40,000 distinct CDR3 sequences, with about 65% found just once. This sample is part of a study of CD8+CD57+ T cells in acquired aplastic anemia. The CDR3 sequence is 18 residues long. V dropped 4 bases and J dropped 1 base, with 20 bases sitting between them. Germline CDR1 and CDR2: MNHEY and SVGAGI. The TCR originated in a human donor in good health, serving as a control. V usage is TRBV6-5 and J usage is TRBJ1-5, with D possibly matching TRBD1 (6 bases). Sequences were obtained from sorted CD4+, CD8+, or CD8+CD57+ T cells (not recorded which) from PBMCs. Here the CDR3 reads CASSSLNLVQGSNQPQHF. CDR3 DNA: TGTGCCAGCAGTTCTCTCAACCTCGTGCAGGGGAGCAATCAGCCCCAGCATTTT.